Each of the 9 T cell receptor beta chains below was sequenced from the same sample in a study of Graves' ophthalmopathy and Graves' hyperthyroidism. Using RNA transcripts, the TCR beta CDR3 regions were amplified. Scientists carried out first-round RT-PCR using HTBI primers and then a second-round multiplex PCR. TCRdb re-called the multiplex PCR reads with MiXCR, one entry per CDR3 protein. Of around 1,200,000 distinct CDR3 sequences in the sample, 35% to 40% are singletons; the top ten hold approximately 10%. The sequenced material came from peripheral blood or thyroid tissue (not recorded which). The source of these receptors is an adult man with Graves' hyperthyroidism.

This clonotype was detected a few times. This chain uses TRBV6-2 or TRBV6-3 with TRBJ2-7; TRBD2 aligns across 8 bases. Looked up from germline, CDR1 is MNHEY and CDR2 is SVGEGT. With V trimmed by 5 bases and J by 2 bases, 11 bases remained unmatched. The CDR3 length is 16 residues. This chain's CDR3 is CASSNGLAGYPYEQYF. Written as DNA, the CDR3 is TGTGCCAGCAGTAACGGACTAGCAGGATATCCCTACGAGCAGTACTTC.

The chain has TRBV7-2 and TRBJ2-7, with D possibly being TRBD2 (6 bases). CDR1 is SGHTA, CDR2 FQGNSA, per germline. V was pared by 3 bases and J by 3 bases, with 15 bases between. This CDR3 region has 15 residues. This chain's CDR3 is CASSLALGGIYEQYF. For the CDR3, the DNA is TGTGCCAGCAGCTTGGCGCTGGGCGGGATCTACGAGCAGTACTTC. Full variable domain (rest looked up from reference TRBV7-2 and TRBJ2-7): GAGVSQSPSNKVTEKGKDVELRCDPISGHTALYWYRQSLGQGLEFLIYFQGNSAPDKSGLPSDRFSAERTGGSVSTLTIQRTQQEDSAVYLCASSLALGGIYEQYFGPGTRLTVT.

This clonotype was recorded a few times. The CDR3 sequence: CASRPRRTGRINTEAFF. CDR3 sequence (DNA): TGTGCCAGCAGACCCCGTAGGACAGGGAGAATAAACACTGAAGCTTTCTTT. The V and J genes are TRBV12-3 or TRBV12-4 and TRBJ1-1; 8 bases map to TRBD1. V lost 6 bases to trimming and J lost 2 bases; unmatched junction nucleotides: 14. CDR3 length: 17 amino acids.

This clonotype appeared many times. The gene calls are TRBV6-5 and TRBJ2-5; a possible D gene is TRBD1 (6 bases). The V gene's germline CDR1 is MNHEY and CDR2 SVGAGI. The ends were cut back, 7 bases at V and 5 bases at J, with 20 bases in the middle. This CDR3 is built from 15 residues. Here the CDR3 DNA reads TGTGCCAGCACCCCGGGGCGTAAAAGGGGGGAGACCCAGTACTTC. The encoded protein is CASTPGRKRGETQYF.

The rearrangement joins TRBV7-9 to TRBJ1-4; no reliable D call. V lost 7 bases and J 10 bases, leaving 13 bases between the germline ends. Germline CDR1 SEHNR, CDR2 FQNEAQ (reference sequence). CDR3 length: 12 amino acids. CDR3 sequence: CASNSQDGKLFF. DNA of the CDR3: TGTGCCAGCAACTCTCAGGATGGAAAACTGTTTTTT.

The chain has TRBV29-1 and TRBJ1-2, with D maybe TRBD1 (5 bases). Germline V lookup: CDR1 SQVTM, CDR2 ANQGSEA. The CDR3 is made up of 13 amino acids. V was pared by 6 bases and J by 2 bases, with 13 bases between. The CDR3: CSVRPGGNYGYTF. The CDR3 coding sequence is TGCAGCGTGCGTCCCGGGGGGAACTATGGCTACACCTTC.

This clonotype came up many times. CDR3 in DNA: TGTGCCAGCAGCTCAACTTGCGAGCGGGACTACGAGCAGTACTTC. Its protein is CASSSTCERDYEQYF. The genes are TRBV7-2 and TRBJ2-7; TRBD2 matches at 7 bases. J gave up 3 bases and V 4 bases, and 9 bases lay outside the gene matches. CDR3 length: 15 residues. Per germline, CDR1 SGHTA and CDR2 FQGNSA.

As regards this clonotype: The germline gene is not matched at one end of the junction; a read error may be the cause. The V gene is TRBV10-3, the J gene TRBJ2-7; 7 bases map to TRBD1. CDR3 size: 11 residues. Germline V CDR1 and CDR2: ENHRY, SYGVKD. CDR3 bases: TGTGCCATCAAGGGGACAGCTGCCTACGCGTTC. This sequence encodes CAIKGTAAYAF.

There are a few counts of this clonotype. V and J are TRBV10-3 and TRBJ2-7; TRBD1 aligns across 8 bases. The CDR3 loop spans 18 amino acids. Germline V gives CDR1 ENHRY, CDR2 SYGVKD. V was clipped by 4 bases and J by 6 bases; unmatched bases: 20. The CDR3 loop reads CAISGSKSRGRGRSEQYF. DNA of the CDR3: TGTGCCATCAGTGGGTCGAAGTCGCGGGGCAGGGGGCGAAGCGAGCAGTACTTC.